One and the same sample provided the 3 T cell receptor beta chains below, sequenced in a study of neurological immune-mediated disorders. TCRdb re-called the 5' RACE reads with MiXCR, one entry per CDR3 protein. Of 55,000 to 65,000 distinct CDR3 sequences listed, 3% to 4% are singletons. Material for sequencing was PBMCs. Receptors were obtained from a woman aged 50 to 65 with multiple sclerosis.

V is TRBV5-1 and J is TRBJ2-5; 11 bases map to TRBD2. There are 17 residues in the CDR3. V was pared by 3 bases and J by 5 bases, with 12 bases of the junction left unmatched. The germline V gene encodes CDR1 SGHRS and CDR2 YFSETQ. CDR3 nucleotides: TGCGCCAGCAGCTCAATTCGGACTAGCGGGCAGGGGGAGACCCAGTACTTC. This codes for CASSSIRTSGQGETQYF.

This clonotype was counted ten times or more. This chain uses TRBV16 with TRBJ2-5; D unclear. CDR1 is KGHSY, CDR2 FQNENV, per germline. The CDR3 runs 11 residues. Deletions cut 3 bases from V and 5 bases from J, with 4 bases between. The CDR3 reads CASSQTETQYF. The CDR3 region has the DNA TGTGCCAGCAGCCAGACGGAGACCCAGTACTTC.

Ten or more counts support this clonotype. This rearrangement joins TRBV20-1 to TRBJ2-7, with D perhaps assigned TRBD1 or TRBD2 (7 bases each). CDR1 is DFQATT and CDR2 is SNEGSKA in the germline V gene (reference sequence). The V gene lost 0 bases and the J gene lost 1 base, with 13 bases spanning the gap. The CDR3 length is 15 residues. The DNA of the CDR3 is TGCAGTGCTAGAGATTTCAGGGGGGGATCCTACGAGCAGTACTTC. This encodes CSARDFRGGSYEQYF.